This T cell receptor (beta chain) was found in a study of blood T cell repertoires in COVID-19 (dated by TCRdb to the early 2020s). For context, the study as a whole: Samples from collaborators originated in the United States, Italy and Spain and spanned both the acute and convalescent phases of COVID-19. The sample metadata nearly always contained a de-identified subject ID, COVID-19 status, age in years and sex. The samples were drawn from two sources: the first 160 participants of the ongoing ImmuneRACE study, and fewer than 1,500 subjects contributed by 6 global collaborators. Subjects who had been exposed to COVID-19, were actively infected with it, or had recovered from it provided the deeply sampled blood TCRbeta repertoires that made up the dataset. The material from the prospective study consisted of cDNA or gDNA derived from T cells, B-cell-depleted T cells, or PBMCs. Where HLA class I and class II types were available, the types were taken from metadata supplied by the sample provider, not from assay-based typing. The repertoires were made available in a free public database intended to serve as a resource for research on the immune response to SARS-CoV-2. Findings and caveats that apply to the study as a whole: Clinical and demographic metadata were provided uncurated, with the amount varying by source and participant.

This clone has a count of ten or more. No antigen is known for it. No qualities accompany the bases; no much larger clone lies one base away. Whole blood was collected in K2EDTA tubes by collaborating institutions according to the institutions' own protocols. For TCRbeta analysis, collaborator samples were shipped as frozen whole blood, as isolated PBMCs, or as DNA extracted from either sample type. Trimming accounts for 2 bases at V and 6 bases at J, while the number of junction bases matched to no gene is 10. The CDR3 covers 17 residues, taking in both the cysteine and the phenylalanine. The CDR3 DNA has 51 bases and is translated from base 1. From a lookup of the germline V gene, CDR1 and CDR2 are SGHTS and YDEGEE. TCRbeta CDR3 regions were amplified from genomic DNA by means of the immunoSEQ Assay, a bias-controlled multiplex PCR. The original pipeline was this. The number of nucleated cells in each sample was estimated from the amplification of reference gene primers within the assay. To quantify the absolute abundance of each unique TCRbeta CDR3 rearrangement, sequence reads were collapsed and filtered. For each sample, productive Simpson clonality was calculated by taking the square root of Simpson's diversity index across productive rearrangements. TCRdb provides this immuneACCESS table in a form limited to in-frame rearrangements. Some clones are lacking; in checked studies, under half of them reflect an unresolved V gene, and why the rest are absent is not known. Clone size and V and J calls were adopted from that table, with D and trimming inferred from the DNA. The sample records more than 85,000 clones, roughly 82% of which are singletons. Around 18% of the sample rests with the top ten.

The sample was peripheral blood. The sequence links TRBV5-8 to TRBJ2-1; 11 central bases correspond to TRBD1. The receptor was isolated from an elderly man with acute or convalescent COVID-19. The nucleotides read TGTGCCAGCAGCTTCCACCCGGGACAGGGGGGGCTCAATGAGCAGTTCTTC. Protein translation: CASSFHPGQGGLNEQFF. Where the CDR3 stops, the reference TRBV5-8 and TRBJ2-1 genes take over; the full variable domain is EAGVTQSPTHLIKTRGQQATLRCSPISGHTSVYWYQQALGLGLQFLLWYDEGEERNRGNFPPRFSGRQFPNYSSELNVNALELEDSALYLCASSFHPGQGGLNEQFFGPGTRLTVL.